The text below deals with one T cell receptor (beta chain). Authors' methods: Reference gene primer amplification in the assay estimated nucleated cell counts. The method was immunoSEQ multiplex PCR; TCRdb's version includes in-frame clones alone and lacks a portion of them. V, J and clone size derive from that table, while D and trimming were established from the DNA sequence. The table shows about 260,000 clones, with 85% to 90% occurring only once. This entry is derived from a study of blood T cell repertoires in COVID-19. Looking at the study overall: The samples span acute and convalescent COVID-19 from the United States, Italy and Spain. PBMCs, B-cell-depleted T cells, or T cells were the source of the cDNA or gDNA that made up the material.

CDR3 length: 14 residues. Germline values: CDR1 ENHRY, CDR2 SYGVKD. The trim removed 3 bases at V and 4 bases at J, leaving 5 bases unmatched. This sequence originates from a woman in her 40s with acute or convalescent COVID-19. The specimen was peripheral blood. This sequence joins TRBV10-3 and TRBJ1-1; the match to TRBD1 covers 7 bases. Here the CDR3 reads CAISDTGAVTEAFF. CDR3 coding DNA: TGTGCCATCAGTGACACAGGGGCGGTCACTGAAGCTTTCTTT.